The 21 T cell receptor beta chains reported below all come from one sample, sequenced in a study of shared clonotypes between healthy human individuals. CD45RO-negative cells were positively selected for CCR7, leaving out terminally differentiated effector memory CD45RA+ cells. Assay: immunoSEQ multiplex PCR; the TCRdb copy retains only in-frame clones and omits some. The table includes more than 550,000 clones, just over 90% detected once. Sequencing used naive CD8+ T cells sorted from blood. The source is a man between 25 and 39 years old in good health.

V usage is TRBV27 and J usage is TRBJ2-7; possible D gene TRBD1, 5 bases. This CDR3 has 15 amino acids. V was cut by 2 bases and J by 2 bases, with 13 bases left in between. CDR1 and CDR2 from the germline V gene are MNHEY and SMNVEV (reference sequence). CDR3 protein: CASSLGRTRTYEQYF. For the CDR3, the DNA is TGTGCCAGCAGTTTAGGCCGGACAAGGACCTACGAGCAGTACTTC.

This chain uses TRBV20-1 with TRBJ2-1; D remains unclear. Germline CDR1 and CDR2: DFQATT and SNEGSKA (reference sequence). This CDR3 comprises 11 residues. Deletions cut 0 bases from V and 10 bases from J, with 7 bases between. The chain's CDR3 is CSAREITEQFF. CDR3 sequence (DNA): TGCAGTGCTAGAGAAATAACGGAGCAGTTCTTC.

This chain links TRBV21-1 with TRBJ2-7; TRBD2 is the table's D call, not checked against the DNA. TRBV21-1 is a pseudogene. The length of the CDR3 is 18 residues. CDR3 in amino acids: CASSKGRTGTSGTYEQYF. The CDR3 nucleotides read TGTGCCAGCAGCAAAGGACGGACAGGGACTAGCGGGACCTACGAGCAGTACTTC.

This chain joins TRBV29-1 and TRBJ2-6; TRBD1 matches at 12 bases. Germline CDR1 and CDR2: SQVTM and ANQGSEA. V shed 5 bases, J shed 0 bases, and the junction held 5 bases outside the gene matches. The CDR3 covers 17 residues. The CDR3 protein is CSVYPGQGASGANVLTF. Written as DNA, the CDR3 is TGCAGCGTTTACCCGGGACAGGGGGCCTCTGGGGCCAACGTCCTGACTTTC.

This rearrangement joins TRBV9 to TRBJ2-7; 7 bases align to TRBD2. Germline CDR1 is SGDLS and CDR2 is YYNGEE. This CDR3 has 15 residues. J lost 4 bases, V lost 4 bases, and 11 bases had no gene match. The CDR3 DNA reads TGTGCCAGCAGCCCCCCCCGGGCGGGAGATTACGAGCAGTACTTC. Its translation: CASSPPRAGDYEQYF.

This clone was counted a single time. The V call is TRBV19, the J call TRBJ1-2; TRBD1 matches at 8 bases. CDR1 is LNHDA and CDR2 is SQIVND in the germline V gene (reference sequence). The V segment lost 7 bases and the J segment 3 bases; nucleotides outside the gene matches: 10. There are 15 residues in the CDR3. Here the CDR3 DNA reads TGTGCCAGTACCAGACAGGGGAGGGAGGACTATGGCTACACCTTC. This translates into CASTRQGREDYGYTF.

This chain connects TRBV7-9 to TRBJ2-7, with D tentatively TRBD1 (6 bases). V lost 1 base to trimming and J lost 0 bases, with 10 bases between them. Germline V gives CDR1 SEHNR, CDR2 FQNEAQ (reference sequence). The CDR3 has 15 amino acids. The CDR3 bases are TGTGCCAGCAGCTTAGTGGAAGGGGGCTCCTACGAGCAGTACTTC. This translates into CASSLVEGGSYEQYF. Combining the CDR3 with reference TRBV7-9 and TRBJ2-7 gives the whole variable domain DTGVSQNPRHKITKRGQNVTFRCDPISEHNRLYWYRQTLGQGPEFLTYFQNEAQLEKSRLLSDRFSAERPKGSFSTLEIQRTEQGDSAMYLCASSLVEGGSYEQYFGPGTRLTVT.

The chain joins TRBV6-1 to TRBJ2-7, with D tentatively TRBD2 (6 bases). Germline values: CDR1 MNHNS, CDR2 SASEGT. Trimming took off 4 bases at V and 2 bases at J, with 12 bases between the two ends. There are 14 residues in the CDR3. In nucleotides, the CDR3 is TGTGCCAGCAGTGGTTTGGGGGGAACCTACGAGCAGTACTTC. This sequence encodes CASSGLGGTYEQYF.

The chain is built from TRBV7-9 and TRBJ1-1; 8 bases map to TRBD1. The CDR3 is 14 residues long. The germline V gene has CDR1 SEHNR and CDR2 FQNEAQ (reference sequence). Germline trimming cut 6 bases from V and 1 base from J; bases unmatched to any gene: 4. The CDR3 DNA reads as TGTGCCAGCAGTCCAGGGGGCTCGAACACTGAAGCTTTCTTT. It translates to CASSPGGSNTEAFF. The full variable domain, its missing parts supplied by reference TRBV7-9 and TRBJ1-1, is DTGVSQNPRHKITKRGQNVTFRCDPISEHNRLYWYRQTLGQGPEFLTYFQNEAQLEKSRLLSDRFSAERPKGSFSTLEIQRTEQGDSAMYLCASSPGGSNTEAFFGQGTRLTVV.

V is TRBV9 and J is TRBJ2-3, with D possibly TRBD2 on 6 matching bases. Trimming pared 9 bases from V and 6 bases from J, leaving 20 bases between. Germline V gene lookup returns CDR1 SGDLS and CDR2 YYNGEE. There are 14 residues in the CDR3. The CDR3 DNA sequence: TGTGCCACCAATAAGGCGACTAGTTTTGATACGCAGTATTTT. Amino acid sequence: CATNKATSFDTQYF. Variable domain in full (rest from reference TRBV9 and TRBJ2-3): DSGVTQTPKHLITATGQRVTLRCSPRSGDLSVYWYQQSLDQGLQFLIQYYNGEERAKGNILERFSAQQFPDLHSELNLSSLELGDSALYFCATNKATSFDTQYFGPGTRLTVL.

V gene TRBV11-2 combines with J gene TRBJ2-7; 10 nucleotides line up with TRBD2. After removal of 5 bases from V and 5 bases from J, the junction contained 15 bases not matched to a gene. The V gene's germline CDR1 is SGHAT and CDR2 FQNNGV. CDR3 length: 17 amino acids. CDR3: CASSKEGTSELLHEQYF. CDR3 in DNA: TGTGCCAGCAGCAAAGAGGGGACTAGCGAACTTCTACACGAGCAGTACTTC.

The sample holds one count of this clone. The rearrangement uses TRBV7-2 and TRBJ2-3, with 16 bases matching TRBD2. CDR3 size: 17 residues. CDR1 SGHTA and CDR2 FQGNSA come from the germline V gene. Trimming at V came to 5 bases and at J to 3 bases, leaving 5 bases not matched to a gene. CDR3 amino acids: CASSPGLAGGPTDTQYF. The CDR3 nucleotides are TGTGCCAGCAGCCCGGGACTAGCGGGAGGGCCGACAGATACGCAGTATTTT.

This rearrangement joins TRBV19 to TRBJ2-7, with a tentative D call TRBD1 (5 bases). The CDR3 has 14 amino acids. V was cut by 3 bases and J by 2 bases, with 11 bases left in between. Germline CDR1 and CDR2: LNHDA and SQIVND (reference sequence). The CDR3 region has the DNA TGTGCCAGTAGTATTGACAGTAATCCCTACGAGCAGTACTTC. Translation: CASSIDSNPYEQYF.

With regard to this clone: A read error is possible here, since a much larger clone lies one base away. This chain links TRBV28 with TRBJ2-7; D is undetermined. Germline V lookup: CDR1 MDHEN, CDR2 SYDVKM. Trimming took 5 bases from V and 2 from J, leaving 4 bases between them. CDR3 length: 11 residues. Here the CDR3 reads CASSITYEQYF. As DNA, the CDR3 is TGTGCCAGCAGTATTACCTACGAGCAGTACTTC.

V is TRBV7-9 and J is TRBJ2-7, with unresolved D. V was trimmed by 4 bases and J by 1 base, leaving 11 bases between them. The germline V gene encodes CDR1 SEHNR and CDR2 FQNEAQ (reference sequence). There are 14 residues in the CDR3. The CDR3 is CASSSEGPSYEQYF. In DNA, the CDR3 is TGTGCCAGCAGCTCGGAAGGACCATCCTACGAGCAGTACTTC.

V and J are TRBV9 and TRBJ2-7, with D unresolved. The V and J ends lost 4 bases and 5 bases respectively, with 10 bases between them. The germline CDR1 and CDR2 sequences are SGDLS and YYNGEE. The CDR3 has 12 amino acids. The CDR3 DNA follows: TGTGCCAGCAGCAAGGAATGGAACGAGCAGTACTTC. This codes for CASSKEWNEQYF.

This chain joins TRBV10-3 and TRBJ2-1; 10 bases match TRBD2. V was clipped by 3 bases and J by 4 bases; unmatched bases: 9. Germline V CDR1 and CDR2: ENHRY, SYGVKD. This CDR3 has 17 residues. The CDR3, as DNA: TGTGCCATCAGTGAATCTGACGGACTAGCGGAATACAATGAGCAGTTCTTC. Translating gives CAISESDGLAEYNEQFF.

Only one count was recorded for this clone. The rearrangement uses TRBV10-3 and TRBJ2-1; TRBD2 aligns across 11 bases. CDR1 is ENHRY, CDR2 SYGVKD, per germline. CDR3 size: 18 residues. V was pared by 4 bases and J by 7 bases, with 15 bases of the junction left unmatched. For the CDR3, the DNA is TGTGCCATCAGTGTTGAACGACCCCTAGCGGGAGGCTGGAATGAGCAGTTCTTC. It encodes CAISVERPLAGGWNEQFF.

The J gene is TRBJ2-1, the V gene TRBV14, with D perhaps TRBD2 (6 bases). This CDR3 has 18 residues. Germline CDR1 and CDR2: SGHDN and FVKESK. V shed 3 bases and J shed 1 base, with 19 bases lying between them. CDR3: CASSQRLVSGTSYNEQFF. CDR3 in DNA: TGTGCCAGCAGCCAGAGGTTAGTTAGCGGAACATCCTACAATGAGCAGTTCTTC.

This chain uses TRBV10-3 with TRBJ1-1; 7 nucleotides agree with TRBD1. CDR1 ENHRY and CDR2 SYGVKD come from the germline V gene. The CDR3 runs to 18 residues. Germline trimming cut 10 bases from V and 0 bases from J; bases unmatched to any gene: 20. CDR3 bases: TGTGCCACCGCAATAACAGGGGTAGTTCCGAATATGAACACTGAAGCTTTCTTT. Protein product: CATAITGVVPNMNTEAFF.

The chain uses TRBV2 and TRBJ2-2, with 7 bases identical to TRBD2. Germline V gives CDR1 SNHLY, CDR2 FYNNEI. V was pared by 4 bases and J by 3 bases, with 5 bases of the junction left unmatched. The CDR3 spans 15 residues. The CDR3 sequence: CASSVASGYTGELFF. DNA of the CDR3: TGTGCCAGCAGTGTGGCTAGCGGATACACCGGGGAGCTGTTTTTT.